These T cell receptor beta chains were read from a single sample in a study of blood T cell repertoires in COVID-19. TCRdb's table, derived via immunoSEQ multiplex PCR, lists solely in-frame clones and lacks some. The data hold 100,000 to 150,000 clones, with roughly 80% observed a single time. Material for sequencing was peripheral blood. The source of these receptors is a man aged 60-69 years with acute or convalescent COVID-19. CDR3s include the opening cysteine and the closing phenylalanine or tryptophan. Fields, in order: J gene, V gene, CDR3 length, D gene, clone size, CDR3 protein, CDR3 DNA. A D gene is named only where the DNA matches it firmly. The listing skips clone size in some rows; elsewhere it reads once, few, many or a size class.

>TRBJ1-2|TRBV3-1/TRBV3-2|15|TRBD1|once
CASSQDRGANYGYTF
TGTGCCAGCAGCCAGGACAGGGGAGCTAACTATGGCTACACCTTC
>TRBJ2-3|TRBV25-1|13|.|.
CASRGSMTDTQYF
TGTGCCAGCAGGGGGAGTATGACAGATACGCAGTATTTT
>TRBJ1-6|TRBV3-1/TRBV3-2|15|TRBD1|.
CASSQRTGDNSPLHF
TGTGCCAGCAGCCAACGGACAGGCGATAATTCACCCCTCCACTTT
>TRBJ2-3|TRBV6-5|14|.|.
CASRSAGRGDTQYF
TGTGCCAGTAGATCCGCGGGCCGCGGTGATACGCAGTATTTT
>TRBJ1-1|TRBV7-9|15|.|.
CASSEIALMNTEAFF
TGTGCCAGCTCCGAAATAGCGCTTATGAACACTGAAGCTTTCTTT
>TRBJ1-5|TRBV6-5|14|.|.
CASTSGGAGQPQHF
TGTGCCAGCACCTCGGGGGGCGCAGGGCAGCCCCAGCATTTT
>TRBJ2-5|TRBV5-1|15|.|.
CASSLAPGDGETQYF
TGCGCCAGCAGCTTGGCCCCAGGGGACGGAGAGACCCAGTACTTC
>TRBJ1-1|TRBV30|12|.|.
CAWSVRGTEAFF
TGTGCCTGGAGTGTCAGGGGTACTGAAGCTTTCTTT
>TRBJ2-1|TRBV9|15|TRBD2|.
CASSVVPSGGEEQFF
TGTGCCAGCAGCGTAGTTCCTAGCGGAGGGGAGGAGCAGTTCTTC
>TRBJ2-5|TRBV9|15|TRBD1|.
CASSPRTGPEETQYF
TGTGCCAGCAGCCCTCGGACAGGTCCAGAAGAGACCCAGTACTTC
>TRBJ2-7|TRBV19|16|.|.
CASSLTYRDTTYEQYF
TGTGCCAGTAGCCTAACATACCGGGACACGACCTACGAGCAGTACTTC
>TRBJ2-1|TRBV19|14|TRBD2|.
CATARTSANNEQFF
TGTGCCACCGCCAGGACTAGCGCCAACAATGAGCAGTTCTTC
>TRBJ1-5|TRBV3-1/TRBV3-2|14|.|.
CASSQGGSPQPQHF
TGTGCCAGCAGCCAGGGGGGGAGTCCTCAGCCCCAGCATTTT
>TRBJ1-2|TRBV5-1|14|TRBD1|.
CASSQQGASYGYTF
TGCGCCAGCAGCCAACAGGGGGCCAGCTATGGCTACACCTTC
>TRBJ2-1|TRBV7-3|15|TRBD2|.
CASSIAGGPYNEQFF
TGTGCCAGCAGCATAGCGGGAGGGCCGTACAATGAGCAGTTCTTC
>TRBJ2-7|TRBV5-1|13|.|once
CASSLVPPYEQYF
TGCGCCAGCAGCTTGGTTCCTCCCTACGAGCAGTACTTC
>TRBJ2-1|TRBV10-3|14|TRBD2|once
CAISELAGINEQFF
TGTGCCATCAGTGAGCTAGCGGGAATCAATGAGCAGTTCTTC
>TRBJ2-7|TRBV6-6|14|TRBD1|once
CASSRTGGTYEQYF
TGTGCCAGCAGTCGGACAGGGGGTACCTACGAGCAGTACTTC
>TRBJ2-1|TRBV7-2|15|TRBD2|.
CASSLALAPNNEQFF
TGTGCCAGCAGCTTAGCACTAGCGCCTAACAATGAGCAGTTCTTC
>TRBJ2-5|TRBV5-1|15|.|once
CASSLGGGNQETQYF
TGCGCCAGCAGCTTGGGAGGAGGGAACCAAGAGACCCAGTACTTC
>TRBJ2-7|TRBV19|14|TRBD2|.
CASSMMLAGREQYF
TGTGCCAGTAGTATGATGCTAGCGGGAAGGGAGCAGTACTTC
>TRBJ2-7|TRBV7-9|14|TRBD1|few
CASSSRTGSLEQYF
TGTGCCAGCAGCTCCCGGACAGGGTCCCTGGAGCAGTACTTC
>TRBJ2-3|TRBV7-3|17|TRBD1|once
CASSSGTGSYSTDTQYF
TGTGCCAGCAGCTCCGGGACAGGGAGCTACTCCACAGATACGCAGTATTTT
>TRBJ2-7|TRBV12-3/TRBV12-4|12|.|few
CASSLGGDEQYF
TGTGCCAGCAGTTTAGGGGGAGACGAGCAGTACTTC
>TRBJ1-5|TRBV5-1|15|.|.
CASSLDPGSNQPQHF
TGCGCCAGCAGCTTGGATCCAGGGAGCAATCAGCCCCAGCATTTT
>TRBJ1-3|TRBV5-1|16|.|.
CASSLGLSGAGNTIYF
TGCGCCAGCAGCTTGGGATTGTCAGGGGCAGGAAACACCATATATTTT
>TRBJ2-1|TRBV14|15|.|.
CASSQERDPVGEQFF
TGTGCCAGCAGCCAAGAGCGGGACCCCGTGGGTGAGCAGTTCTTC
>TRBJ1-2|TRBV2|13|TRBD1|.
CASSFGQGLGYTF
TGTGCCAGCAGTTTTGGACAGGGTCTTGGCTACACCTTC